This TCR beta chain derives from a study of blood T cell repertoires in COVID-19. Participant reports of clinical history set cohort assignment. Germline CDR1 and CDR2: MGHRA and YSYEKL. Trimming cost V 0 bases and J 0 bases, with 8 bases left between them. The CDR3 length is 15 residues. Original processing notes: Reference gene primer amplification in the assay estimated nucleated cell counts. Sequencing used immunoSEQ multiplex PCR; TCRdb keeps in-frame clones, though not all of them. V, J and clone size were drawn from that table, and D and trimming were deduced from the DNA. There are more than 300,000 clones in the sample; 85% to 90% occur only once, and about 1.1% lies in the top ten.

This sequence joins TRBV4-1 and TRBJ2-5, with D possibly matching TRBD2 (5 bases). Sequencing was performed on PBMCs or T cells enriched from blood (not recorded which). The receptor was derived from a woman in her late teens or twenties who had recovered from COVID-19. CDR3 bases: TGCGCCAGCAGCCAAGACGGGGTTTACCAAGAGACCCAGTACTTC. It specifies CASSQDGVYQETQYF.